The present T cell receptor (beta chain) was sequenced within a study of T cells in Graves' hyperthyroidism and ophthalmopathy. Overall study findings and caveats: The model made its ophthalmopathy prediction, and onset followed a median approximately six months later.

This clonotype has ten or more counts. Its antigen is undetermined. The trim removed 5 bases at V and 5 bases at J, leaving 11 bases unmatched. CDR1 and CDR2 (germline): MNHNS, SASEGT. The CDR3 spans 17 residues. Using RNA transcripts as the source, TCR beta CDR3 regions were amplified. HTBI primers were employed in a first-round RT-PCR of the TCR CDR3. TCRdb analysed the multiplex PCR reads with MiXCR anew, one entry per CDR3 protein. The repertoire holds about 380,000 distinct CDR3 sequences, with roughly 14% as singletons. Sequencing used blood. The chain joins TRBV6-1 to TRBJ2-2; 10 bases map to TRBD2. This TCR derives from a woman between 55 and 75 years old with Graves' hyperthyroidism. CDR3 in amino acids: CASSSNSGRRGTGELFF. The CDR3, as DNA: TGTGCCAGCAGTTCCAATAGCGGGAGGAGGGGGACCGGGGAGCTGTTTTTT.